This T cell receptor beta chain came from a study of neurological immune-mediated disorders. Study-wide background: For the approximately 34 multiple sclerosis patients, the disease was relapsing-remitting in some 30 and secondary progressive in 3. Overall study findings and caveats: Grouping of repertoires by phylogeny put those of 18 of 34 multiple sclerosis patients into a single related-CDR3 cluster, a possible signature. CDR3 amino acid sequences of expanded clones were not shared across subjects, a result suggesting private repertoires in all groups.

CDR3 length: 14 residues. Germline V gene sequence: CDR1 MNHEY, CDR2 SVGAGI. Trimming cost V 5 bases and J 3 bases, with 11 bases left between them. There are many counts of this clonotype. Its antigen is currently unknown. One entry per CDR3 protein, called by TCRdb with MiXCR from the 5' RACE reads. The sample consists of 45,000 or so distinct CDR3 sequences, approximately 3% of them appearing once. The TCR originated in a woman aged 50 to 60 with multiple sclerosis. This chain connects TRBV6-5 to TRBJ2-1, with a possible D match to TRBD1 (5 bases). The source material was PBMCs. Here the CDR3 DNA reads TGTGCCAGCAGTCGGAGTAGGGGCTACAATGAGCAGTTCTTC. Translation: CASSRSRGYNEQFF.